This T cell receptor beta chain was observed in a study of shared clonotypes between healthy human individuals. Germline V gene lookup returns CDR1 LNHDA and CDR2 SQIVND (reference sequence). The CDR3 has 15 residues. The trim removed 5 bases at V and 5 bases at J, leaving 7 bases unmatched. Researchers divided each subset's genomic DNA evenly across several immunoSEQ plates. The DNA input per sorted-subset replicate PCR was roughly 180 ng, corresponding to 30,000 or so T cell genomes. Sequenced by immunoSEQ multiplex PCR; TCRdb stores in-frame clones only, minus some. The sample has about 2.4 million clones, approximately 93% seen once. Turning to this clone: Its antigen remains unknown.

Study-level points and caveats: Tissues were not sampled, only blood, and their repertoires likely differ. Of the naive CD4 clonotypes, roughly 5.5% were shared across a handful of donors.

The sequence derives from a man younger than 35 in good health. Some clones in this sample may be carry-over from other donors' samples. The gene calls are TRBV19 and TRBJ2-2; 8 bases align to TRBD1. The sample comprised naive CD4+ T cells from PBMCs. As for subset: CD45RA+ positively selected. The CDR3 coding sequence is TGTGCCAGTAGTTCGCAGGGGGCGCAGACCGGGGAGCTGTTTTTT. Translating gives CASSSQGAQTGELFF. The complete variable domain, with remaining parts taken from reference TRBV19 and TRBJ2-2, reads DGGITQSPKYLFRKEGQNVTLSCEQNLNHDAMYWYRQDPGQGLRLIYYSQIVNDFQKGDIAEGYSVSREKKESFPLTVTSAQKNPTAFYLCASSSQGAQTGELFFGEGSRLTVL.